What follows are 26 T cell receptor beta chains derived from one specimen sequenced in a study of identical twins. TCRdb used MiXCR to reprocess the 5' RACE reads, holding one entry per CDR3 protein. The table includes around 960,000 distinct CDR3 sequences, about 12% detected once. These data also formed part of another study, on yellow fever vaccine responses in identical twins.

Sequenced material: PBMCs. Receptors originate from a woman aged 18-30 years in good health.

The sample holds many counts of this clonotype. J is TRBJ2-1 and V is TRBV12-3 or TRBV12-4; TRBD2 matches at 9 bases. The V and J ends lost 7 bases and 14 bases, in that order; junction bases with no gene match: 9. This CDR3 has 12 residues. The CDR3 nucleotides are TGTGCCAGCAACACAAGAGGCGGGGGGGAGTTCTTC. Protein sequence: CASNTRGGGEFF.

This chain joins TRBV3-1 and TRBJ1-2; 8 bases align to TRBD1. Germline V gives CDR1 LGHDT, CDR2 YNNKEL (reference sequence). The CDR3 consists of 13 residues. With 4 bases clipped from V and 6 bases from J, the junction kept 4 bases outside the gene matches. CDR3 sequence reads: CASSPRGRDGYTF. As DNA, the CDR3 is TGTGCCAGCAGCCCCAGGGGGCGTGATGGCTACACCTTC. Full variable domain (outside the CDR3, taken from reference TRBV3-1 and TRBJ1-2): DTAVSQTPKYLVTQMGNDKSIKCEQNLGHDTMYWYKQDSKKFLKIMFSYNNKELIINETVPNRFSPKSPDKAHLNLHINSLELGDSAVYFCASSPRGRDGYTFGSGTRLTVV.

The genes are TRBV2 and TRBJ1-3, with a weak D call TRBD1 (6 bases). The CDR3 covers 14 residues. The germline V and J ends were trimmed by 5 bases and 4 bases, with 12 bases remaining between them. Germline CDR1 SNHLY, CDR2 FYNNEI. CDR3 protein: CASSPTGEGNTIYF. The DNA of the CDR3 is TGTGCCAGCAGTCCGACAGGAGAAGGAAACACCATATATTTT.

There are a few counts of this clonotype. The V call is TRBV20-1, the J call TRBJ2-5; 14 bases are shared with TRBD2. CDR1 is DFQATT, CDR2 SNEGSKA, per germline (reference sequence). This CDR3 has 16 amino acids. V lost 4 bases and J lost 4; bases outside the gene matches: 8. The CDR3 sequence: CSAKVTGTSGGETQYF. CDR3 bases: TGCAGTGCTAAAGTAACCGGGACTAGCGGGGGAGAGACCCAGTACTTC.

The chain combines TRBV5-6 with TRBJ2-7, with a tentative D call TRBD2 (6 bases). CDR1 and CDR2 (germline): SGHDT, YYEEEE. The germline V and J ends were trimmed by 3 bases and 5 bases, with 18 bases remaining between them. The CDR3 covers 15 residues. CDR3 region: CASSWGNAGLNEQYV. Written as DNA, the CDR3 is TGTGCCAGCAGCTGGGGGAACGCGGGGTTGAACGAGCAGTACGTC.

This clonotype came up a few times. This chain links TRBV4-1 with TRBJ2-7; 9 bases map to TRBD1. The V gene end was trimmed by 4 bases and the J gene end by 2 bases; junction bases not matched to a gene: 6. The CDR3 covers 15 residues. CDR1 and CDR2 from the germline V gene are MGHRA and YSYEKL. The CDR3 DNA is TGCGCCAGCAGCCTCAGGACAGGGGTTCCCTACGAGCAGTACTTC. This codes for CASSLRTGVPYEQYF.

This clonotype was counted between two and nine times. The V call is TRBV6-1, the J call TRBJ1-5; D call uncertain. Germline values: CDR1 MNHNS, CDR2 SASEGT. With 5 bases removed from V and 7 bases from J, the gap between germline ends came to 18 bases. The CDR3 totals 15 residues. CDR3 DNA: TGTGCCAGCAGTAAAGAGGGAGAAATAGCCCAGCCCCAGCATTTT. This translates into CASSKEGEIAQPQHF.

This chain joins TRBV7-3 and TRBJ2-1, with D unclear. Trimming removed 4 bases at V and 10 bases at J, with 20 bases between. The CDR3 consists of 15 residues. Germline lookup yields CDR1 SGHTA and CDR2 FQGTGA. CDR3 DNA sequence: TGTGCCAGCAGCTCCCCGGACCAGGTGAGCGAGGAGCAGTTCTTC. Translation gives CASSSPDQVSEEQFF.

The chain links TRBV20-1 to TRBJ2-5, with 12 bases lining up with TRBD2. The germline V gene has CDR1 DFQATT and CDR2 SNEGSKA (reference sequence). This CDR3 region has 16 residues. The J segment lost 4 bases and the V segment lost 0 bases, leaving 6 bases of the junction unmatched. CDR3: CSARDLASGGAETQYF. The CDR3 DNA reads as TGCAGTGCTAGAGATCTGGCTAGCGGGGGGGCAGAGACCCAGTACTTC.

The rearrangement links TRBV5-8 to TRBJ2-3; 7 bases match TRBD1. V shed 0 bases, J shed 4 bases, and the junction held 8 bases outside the gene matches. Germline loops: CDR1 SGHTS, CDR2 YDEGEE. The CDR3 has 16 amino acids. The CDR3 nucleotides read TGTGCCAGCAGCTTGGGGCGACAGGGTTCTGCAGATACGCAGTATTTT. Translating gives CASSLGRQGSADTQYF.

The chain couples TRBV25-1 to TRBJ2-2; D could derive from TRBD1 or TRBD2 (5 bases each). V was trimmed by 1 base and J by 5 bases, leaving 17 bases between them. In germline, CDR1 is MGHDK, CDR2 SYGVNS. This CDR3 contains 17 residues. CDR3 in DNA: TGTGCCAGCAGTGAATTGTTCGGGACCCAGAGAACCGGGGAGCTGTTTTTT. The encoded protein is CASSELFGTQRTGELFF.

The rearrangement joins TRBV10-2 to TRBJ2-7; the D is unclear. This CDR3 spans 16 amino acids. Trimming cost V 5 bases and J 0 bases, with 17 bases left between them. Germline CDR1 is WSHSY and CDR2 is SAAADI. The CDR3 sequence is CASSTTPSAVSYEQYV. The CDR3 DNA reads TGCGCCAGCAGTACTACTCCGAGCGCCGTCTCCTACGAGCAGTACGTC.

This clonotype appeared many times. This chain connects TRBV5-1 to TRBJ2-1; D gene ambiguous. The V gene lost 0 bases and the J gene lost 5 bases, with 6 bases spanning the gap. The CDR3 is 13 amino acids. Germline CDR1 is SGHRS and CDR2 is YFSETQ. The CDR3 reads CASSLDKHNEQFF. The CDR3 region has the DNA TGCGCCAGCAGCTTGGACAAACACAATGAGCAGTTCTTC. Full variable domain (rest looked up from reference TRBV5-1 and TRBJ2-1): KAGVTQTPRYLIKTRGQQVTLSCSPISGHRSVSWYQQTPGQGLQFLFEYFSETQRNKGNFPGRFSGRQFSNSRSEMNVSTLELGDSALYLCASSLDKHNEQFFGPGTRLTVL.

This clonotype was detected only a few times. The V call is TRBV5-6, the J call TRBJ2-5; D unclear. Germline lookup yields CDR1 SGHDT and CDR2 YYEEEE. V gave up 2 bases and J gave up 4 bases, with 9 bases separating them. This CDR3 is built from 13 residues. The CDR3, as DNA: TGTGCCAGCAGCTTCGTAGAGTTAGAGACCCAGTACTTC. It translates to CASSFVELETQYF.

The V and J genes are TRBV28 and TRBJ2-1; TRBD2 agrees at 9 bases. Trimming cost V 10 bases and J 0 bases; bases outside gene matches: 4. Germline CDR1 MDHEN, CDR2 SYDVKM. The CDR3 has 14 amino acids. CDR3 coding DNA: TGTGCCACCCTTAGCGGGAGCTCCTACAATGAGCAGTTCTTC. The encoded protein is CATLSGSSYNEQFF.

V gene TRBV11-3 combines with J gene TRBJ2-2; tentatively, D is TRBD2 (5 bases). CDR1 is SGHNT and CDR2 is YENEEA in the germline V gene. V was pared by 1 base and J by 7 bases, with 13 bases between. This CDR3 has 15 amino acids. This CDR3 is CASSLGNSGGGELFF. CDR3 nucleotide sequence: TGTGCCAGCAGCTTAGGGAACAGCGGAGGCGGGGAGCTGTTTTTT.

The chain combines TRBV7-9 with TRBJ2-2; D ambiguous. The CDR3 covers 15 residues. From germline, CDR1 is SEHNR and CDR2 FQNEAQ (reference sequence). V dropped 5 bases and J dropped 4 bases, with 14 bases sitting between them. CDR3 nucleotide sequence: TGTGCCAGCAGCCACCGGCAGGTGGGCACCGGGGAGCTGTTTTTT. It codes for CASSHRQVGTGELFF.

A few counts support this clonotype. The rearrangement joins TRBV6-5 to TRBJ1-5; 8 nucleotides align to TRBD1. V was clipped by 4 bases and J by 5 bases; unmatched bases: 10. The CDR3 runs 16 residues. Germline assignment: CDR1 MNHEY and CDR2 SVGAGI. CDR3 sequence: CASSSGQGGGYQPQHF. In DNA, the CDR3 is TGTGCCAGCAGTTCCGGACAGGGAGGAGGATATCAGCCCCAGCATTTT.

J is TRBJ1-2 and V is TRBV19, with TRBD1 matching 10 bases. Germline V CDR1 and CDR2: LNHDA, SQIVND (reference sequence). This CDR3 contains 14 residues. The V segment lost 5 bases and the J segment 8 bases; nucleotides outside the gene matches: 8. CDR3 sequence reads: CASSGRDRGQGYTF. The CDR3 DNA is TGTGCCAGTAGTGGCAGAGACAGGGGGCAAGGCTACACCTTC. Combining the CDR3 with reference TRBV19 and TRBJ1-2 gives the whole variable domain DGGITQSPKYLFRKEGQNVTLSCEQNLNHDAMYWYRQDPGQGLRLIYYSQIVNDFQKGDIAEGYSVSREKKESFPLTVTSAQKNPTAFYLCASSGRDRGQGYTFGSGTRLTVV.

The V and J genes are TRBV10-1 and TRBJ1-2; 7 nucleotides line up with TRBD1. Germline values: CDR1 WNHNN, CDR2 SYGVQD (reference sequence). The CDR3 is 13 amino acids. The junction had 2 bases not matched to a gene; V was cut back by 5 bases and J by 2 bases. The CDR3 coding sequence is TGCGCCAGCAGTAAGGGACAGAACTATGGCTACACCTTC. Residues: CASSKGQNYGYTF.

This sequence joins TRBV6-1 and TRBJ1-1; 9 nucleotides agree with TRBD1. This CDR3 region has 16 residues. Germline CDR1 MNHNS, CDR2 SASEGT. J was trimmed by 1 base and V by 6 bases; bases with no gene match: 9. DNA of the CDR3: TGTGCCAGCAGCCGAAGACTGGGACAGGGGAACACTGAAGCTTTCTTT. It translates to CASSRRLGQGNTEAFF.

The chain joins TRBV7-9 to TRBJ2-2, with D possibly TRBD2 on 6 matching bases. CDR3 length: 15 residues. Trimming shortened V by 10 bases and J by 0 bases, and 15 bases separated the two germline ends. Germline V gene sequence: CDR1 SEHNR, CDR2 FQNEAQ (reference sequence). In nucleotides, the CDR3 is TGTGCCACCCCCGGGGCGGGGACGAACACCGGGGAGCTGTTTTTT. This codes for CATPGAGTNTGELFF.

This clonotype was seen a few times. The rearrangement links TRBV20-1 to TRBJ2-1, with TRBD2 matching over 9 bases. The J segment lost 0 bases and the V segment lost 3 bases, leaving 6 bases of the junction unmatched. This CDR3 is 16 amino acids long. The V gene's germline CDR1 is DFQATT and CDR2 SNEGSKA (reference sequence). The CDR3 DNA follows: TGCAGTGCTAGTTTGCGGGAGGGCCTCTCCTACAATGAGCAGTTCTTC. This gives the protein CSASLREGLSYNEQFF.

This clonotype occurred a few times. This chain joins TRBV27 and TRBJ2-4, with TRBD2 matching 13 bases. The CDR3 loop spans 17 amino acids. V shed 1 base, J shed 4 bases, and the junction held 4 bases outside the gene matches. Germline CDR1 and CDR2: MNHEY and SMNVEV (reference sequence). The CDR3 protein is CASSLLTSGGAKNIQYF. The CDR3 bases are TGTGCCAGCAGTTTATTAACTAGCGGGGGGGCGAAAAACATTCAGTACTTC.

This clonotype came up many times. The V call is TRBV5-1, the J call TRBJ2-2; 12 nucleotides align to TRBD2. The V segment lost 4 bases and the J segment 4 bases; nucleotides outside the gene matches: 2. The CDR3 consists of 15 residues. Germline CDR1 reads SGHRS; CDR2 reads YFSETQ. The CDR3 nucleotides are TGCGCCAGCAGCAGGACTAGCGGGACCACCGGGGAGCTGTTTTTT. The encoded protein is CASSRTSGTTGELFF. The variable domain in full, completed from reference TRBV5-1 and TRBJ2-2, reads KAGVTQTPRYLIKTRGQQVTLSCSPISGHRSVSWYQQTPGQGLQFLFEYFSETQRNKGNFPGRFSGRQFSNSRSEMNVSTLELGDSALYLCASSRTSGTTGELFFGEGSRLTVL.

The chain links TRBV20-1 to TRBJ2-1, with a weak D call TRBD2 (6 bases). V shed 1 base and J shed 8 bases, with 15 bases lying between them. This CDR3 contains 14 residues. In germline, CDR1 is DFQATT, CDR2 SNEGSKA (reference sequence). CDR3 nucleotides: TGCAGTGCTAGAGGGAGGGTTGAACACCATGAGCAGTTCTTC. It translates to CSARGRVEHHEQFF.